The TCR beta chain described here comes from a study of T cell repertoires in cytomegalovirus infection (dated by TCRdb to about 2019). The study in broad terms: Recently identified HLA-C-restricted CMV epitopes, whose presentation resists viral immunomodulation, were targeted by peptide stimulations together with well-studied HLA-B-restricted epitopes. Donor HLA type was relevant to the analysis, as public TCR beta signatures indicated carriage of CMV infection together with the matching HLA type. What the authors observed across the whole study: In the ex vivo response, HLA-C-restricted CMV-specific TCR beta clonotypes were dominant, and in two of eight donors the single most frequent clonotype came from this HLA-C-restricted group. Carriers of CMV infection plus the relevant HLA type were discriminated by the cumulative frequency of public TCR beta family members in the study cohort and in an independent roughly 350-donor cohort.

What the treatment or condition label conveys for this sample: in vitro stimulation with specific CMV peptide epitopes to enrich CMV-specific T cells. Trimming costs V 0 bases and J 10 bases, and their ends lie 15 bases apart. CDR1 and CDR2 are drawn from the germline V gene (reference sequence): MNHEY, SMNVEV. Including cysteine and phenylalanine, the CDR3 has 14 amino acids. The retained sequence is limited to the CDR3, 42 bases, with the frame set at the first base. Points on this clonotype: No antigen is known for it. Base qualities are not at hand, and no much larger clone is one base apart.

The data were produced on an Illumina HiSeq 1500. Using fastp at Q25 and MiXCR, TCRdb reprocessed the public reads and kept productive beta chains. CDR3 protein sequences are deduplicated, and each keeps its most common genes and DNA. This sample holds over 100,000 distinct CDR3 sequences; roughly 30% were observed only once. About 81% of the sample is held by the ten biggest clonotypes. The clonotype was recovered from a human donor in good health (CMV status not recorded). Some clones in this sample may be carry-over from other donors' samples. This sequence uses TRBV27 and TRBJ1-1; the D region possibly corresponds to TRBD1 (6 bases align). The sample consisted of CD8+ T cells from cultured PBMCs, taken from culture after CMV antigen stimulation. The CDR3 loop reads CASSLSLGGLGAFF. The DNA sequence reads TGTGCCAGCAGTTTATCCTTAGGGGGGCTGGGAGCTTTCTTT.